Below, 19 T cell receptor beta chains from the same sample are listed, as sequenced in a study of cytomegalovirus exposure and HLA in healthy donors listed by TCRdb under 2017. The receptor library was made with the immunoSEQ multiplex PCR assay. TCRdb limited this immuneACCESS table to in-frame rearrangements with V and J called. A share of clones is missing; checked studies link under half to unresolved V genes, and the rest is unexplained. For this sample the table gives hundreds of thousands of clones, of which around 87% were detected only once. The ten largest clones take up about 3% of the sample. Sequences were obtained from PBMCs. The receptors originated from a man aged 18 to 30 in good health and CMV-seronegative.

The rearrangement uses TRBV9 and TRBJ2-3; D unresolved. This CDR3 is built from 14 residues. V shed 0 bases and J shed 6 bases, with 11 bases lying between them. CDR1 is SGDLS, CDR2 YYNGEE, per germline. CDR3 nucleotide sequence: TGTGCCAGCAGCGTAGGTGGGCGCGTGGATACGCAGTATTTT. Its translation is CASSVGGRVDTQYF.

This clone was observed once. This chain uses TRBV4-3 with TRBJ1-4; 9 nucleotides match TRBD1. There are 13 residues in the CDR3. CDR1 and CDR2 (germline): LGHNA, YSLEER. After removal of 4 bases from V and 8 bases from J, the junction contained 2 bases not matched to a gene. CDR3 amino acids: CASSRDREEKLFF. The CDR3 coding sequence is TGCGCCAGCAGCCGGGACAGGGAGGAAAAACTGTTTTTT.

This CDR3 is CASSLPSGGSLSHEQYF. The CDR3 DNA follows: TGTGCCAGCAGCTTGCCGAGCGGGGGGTCTCTTAGCCACGAGCAGTACTTC. V and J are TRBV5-4 and TRBJ2-7; 9 bases are shared with TRBD2. The CDR3 contains 17 residues. J was trimmed by 5 bases and V by 1 base; bases with no gene match: 13. CDR1 is SGHNT and CDR2 is YYREEE in the germline V gene (reference sequence).

The V gene is TRBV28, the J gene TRBJ1-6; 9 bases fit TRBD1. V dropped 8 bases and J dropped 6; count of bases not matched to a gene: 5. CDR1 is MDHEN, CDR2 SYDVKM, per germline. CDR3 length: 14 amino acids. CDR3 sequence (DNA): TGTGCCAGCGGGCCGGGACAGGGTAATTCACCCCTCCACTTT. Protein product: CASGPGQGNSPLHF.

The J gene is TRBJ2-5, the V gene TRBV7-2; possibly TRBD2 for D (6 bases). CDR1 SGHTA and CDR2 FQGNSA come from the germline V gene. CDR3 size: 12 residues. Trimming took off 4 bases at V and 7 bases at J, with 10 bases between the two ends. CDR3 loop: CASSSPGRTQYF. The CDR3 DNA reads as TGTGCCAGCAGCTCCCCCGGGAGGACCCAGTACTTC.

This clone has just one count. The chain carries TRBV18 and TRBJ2-1; D is unresolved. The CDR3 is made up of 15 amino acids. Trimming removed 6 bases at V and 4 bases at J, with 16 bases between. In germline, CDR1 is KGHSH, CDR2 LQKENI. CDR3 DNA: TGTGCCAGCTCCCCGGGTGGTAGCTCTTACAATGAGCAGTTCTTC. Amino acid sequence: CASSPGGSSYNEQFF. The whole variable domain, filled in from reference TRBV18 and TRBJ2-1, reads NAGVMQNPRHLVRRRGQEARLRCSPMKGHSHVYWYRQLPEEGLKFMVYLQKENIIDESGMPKERFSAEFPKEGPSILRIQQVVRGDSAAYFCASSPGGSSYNEQFFGPGTRLTVL.

The chain combines TRBV27 with TRBJ2-2; 9 bases are a match to TRBD1. The CDR3 spans 14 residues. Trimming removed 8 bases from V and 5 bases from J; junction bases left unmatched: 6. The germline V gene has CDR1 MNHEY and CDR2 SMNVEV (reference sequence). CDR3 protein: CASQTDRGTGELFF. The CDR3 DNA follows: TGTGCCAGCCAAACGGACAGGGGTACCGGGGAGCTGTTTTTT.

The chain combines TRBV7-2 with TRBJ2-1; TRBD1 aligns across 7 bases. The germline V gene encodes CDR1 SGHTA and CDR2 FQGNSA. The V segment lost 0 bases and the J segment 6 bases; nucleotides outside the gene matches: 2. The CDR3 has 14 residues. CDR3 sequence: CASSLAAGGNEQFF. The CDR3 region has the DNA TGTGCCAGCAGCTTAGCGGCAGGGGGCAATGAGCAGTTCTTC. The variable domain in full, with the rest retrieved from reference TRBV7-2 and TRBJ2-1, is GAGVSQSPSNKVTEKGKDVELRCDPISGHTALYWYRQSLGQGLEFLIYFQGNSAPDKSGLPSDRFSAERTGGSVSTLTIQRTQQEDSAVYLCASSLAAGGNEQFFGPGTRLTVL.

This clone was seen more than once but under ten times. The V call is TRBV5-4, the J call TRBJ2-7; 11 bases line up with TRBD1. CDR1 is SGHNT, CDR2 YYREEE, per germline (reference sequence). The CDR3 has 13 residues. The J segment lost 7 bases and the V segment lost 3 bases, leaving 3 bases of the junction unmatched. The CDR3 nucleotides read TGTGCCAGCAGCTGGGACAGGGGGAGGGAGCAGTACTTC. Its translation: CASSWDRGREQYF.

This chain connects TRBV25-1 to TRBJ1-4; no definite D call. This CDR3 contains 16 residues. The germline V gene encodes CDR1 MGHDK and CDR2 SYGVNS. Between the trimmed V and J ends, which lost 0 bases and 6 bases, there was a span of 14 bases. CDR3 sequence reads: CASSEYLLGLDEKLFF. The CDR3, as DNA: TGTGCCAGCAGTGAATATTTACTAGGCCTGGATGAAAAACTGTTTTTT.

This clone showed up just a few times. The genes are TRBV18 and TRBJ2-2; perhaps TRBD2 as D (6 bases). Trimming removed 5 bases at V and 6 bases at J, with 13 bases between. The germline gives CDR1 KGHSH, CDR2 LQKENI. This CDR3 has 14 residues. CDR3 loop: CASSSGSRSGELFF. The CDR3 DNA reads TGTGCCAGCTCATCCGGGAGTCGGTCCGGGGAGCTGTTTTTT.

The gene calls are TRBV4-3 and TRBJ1-1; D is unresolved. The CDR3 is 11 amino acids. Germline CDR1 and CDR2: LGHNA and YSLEER. Trimming removed 1 base from V and 6 bases from J, with 3 bases in between. CDR3 sequence reads: CASSQGPEAFF. CDR3 nucleotide sequence: TGCGCCAGCAGCCAAGGGCCTGAAGCTTTCTTT.

The chain's CDR3 is CASSAGLTYGYTF. CDR3 DNA: TGTGCCAGCAGCGCCGGACTAACCTATGGCTACACCTTC. This chain links TRBV9 with TRBJ1-2, with D unclear. V was shortened by 3 bases and J by 4 bases, with 10 bases between the two germline ends. Germline CDR1 is SGDLS and CDR2 is YYNGEE. This CDR3 has 13 residues. The full variable domain, with the rest looked up from reference TRBV9 and TRBJ1-2, is DSGVTQTPKHLITATGQRVTLRCSPRSGDLSVYWYQQSLDQGLQFLIQYYNGEERAKGNILERFSAQQFPDLHSELNLSSLELGDSALYFCASSAGLTYGYTFGSGTRLTVV.

The chain combines TRBV7-8 with TRBJ2-7; D is unresolved. CDR1 is SGHVS and CDR2 is FQNEAQ in the germline V gene. The CDR3 is 13 amino acids. The V end lost 5 bases, the J end lost 6 bases, and 14 bases lay between the germline ends. Here the CDR3 reads CASSDTPATEQYF. CDR3 bases: TGTGCCAGCAGCGACACTCCCGCCACCGAGCAGTACTTC.

V usage is TRBV19 and J usage is TRBJ1-2, with D unresolved. V was cut by 7 bases and J by 4 bases, with 13 bases left in between. Looked up from germline, CDR1 is LNHDA and CDR2 is SQIVND (reference sequence). The CDR3 extends over 13 amino acids. CDR3 sequence (DNA): TGTGCCAGTACCGTCGACGGGATCTATGGCTACACCTTC. Its translation: CASTVDGIYGYTF.

Regarding this clone: Different DNA sequences within this sample yield the same CDR3. This rearrangement joins TRBV18 to TRBJ1-1; no reliable D call. The V and J ends lost 3 bases and 1 base respectively, with 6 bases between them. Germline V CDR1 and CDR2: KGHSH, LQKENI. The CDR3 runs to 13 residues. CDR3 in amino acids: CASSPGANTEAFF. CDR3 DNA: TGTGCCAGCTCACCGGGAGCGAACACTGAAGCTTTCTTT.

The genes are TRBV9 and TRBJ1-1; tentative D call: TRBD1 (5 bases). CDR1 is SGDLS and CDR2 is YYNGEE in the germline V gene. Trimming cost V 4 bases and J 3 bases, with 16 bases left between them. The CDR3 extends over 15 amino acids. The CDR3 reads CASSPNFGDYTEAFF. As DNA, the CDR3 is TGTGCCAGCAGCCCCAACTTCGGGGACTACACTGAAGCTTTCTTT.

The CDR3 DNA reads as TGTGCCAGCAGCGTTAGCGGGGTTAGCTCCTACGAGCAGTACTTC. Its protein product is CASSVSGVSSYEQYF. This chain links TRBV7-2 with TRBJ2-7; 8 nucleotides match TRBD2. CDR3 length: 15 residues. Per germline, CDR1 SGHTA and CDR2 FQGNSA. V lost 5 bases to trimming and J lost 0 bases; unmatched junction nucleotides: 6.

The chain carries TRBV27 and TRBJ2-7, with 9 bases aligning to TRBD2. Trimming at V came to 5 bases and at J to 0 bases, leaving 8 bases not matched to a gene. Germline V gene data show CDR1 as MNHEY and CDR2 as SMNVEV (reference sequence). The CDR3 contains 16 residues. The CDR3 sequence: CASSREAGGPSYEQYF. CDR3 nucleotide sequence: TGTGCCAGCAGTAGGGAGGCGGGAGGGCCCTCCTACGAGCAGTACTTC.